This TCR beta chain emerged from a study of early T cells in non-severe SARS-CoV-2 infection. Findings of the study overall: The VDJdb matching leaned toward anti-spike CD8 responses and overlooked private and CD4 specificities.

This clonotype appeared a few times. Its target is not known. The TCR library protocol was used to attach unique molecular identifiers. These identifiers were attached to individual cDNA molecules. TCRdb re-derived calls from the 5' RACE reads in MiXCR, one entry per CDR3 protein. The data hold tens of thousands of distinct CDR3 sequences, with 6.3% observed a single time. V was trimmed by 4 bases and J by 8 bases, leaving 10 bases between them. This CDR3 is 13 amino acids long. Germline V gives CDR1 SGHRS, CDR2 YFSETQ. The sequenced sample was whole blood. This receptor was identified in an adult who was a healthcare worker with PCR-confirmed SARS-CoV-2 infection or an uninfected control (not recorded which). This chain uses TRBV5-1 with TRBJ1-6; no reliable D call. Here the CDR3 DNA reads TGCGCCAGCAGCACCGGACGAGATTCACCCCTCCACTTT. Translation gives CASSTGRDSPLHF.